Listed below are T cell receptor beta chains from one sample, sequenced in a study of glioma-infiltrating T cells after dendritic cell vaccination. Profiled with immunoSEQ multiplex PCR; TCRdb holds only in-frame clones, not every one. The sample holds approximately 110,000 clones; 90% are singletons and the top ten take 2.5% to 3.5%. The sequenced sample was blood, obtained after dendritic cell vaccination. The receptors shown here come from a human donor with glioblastoma. The CDR3 runs from the conserved cysteine through the conserved F or W. The D gene is left open where the match is weak. The size field is filled for only some rows; it gives once, few, many or a size class.

TRBJ1-1,once,TRBV10-2,NA,TGCGCCAGCAGTGAGTCGGGCAGGGAAGCTTTCTTT,CASSESGREAFF
TRBJ2-1,once,TRBV7-8,TRBD2,TGTGCCAGCAGCGTACTAGCGGGAACTAAAAATGAGCAGTTCTTC,CASSVLAGTKNEQFF
TRBJ2-1,few,TRBV19,NA,TGTGCCAGTAGTATAGTCTCGGGAGTGGGGTACAATGAGCAGTTCTTC,CASSIVSGVGYNEQFF
TRBJ2-2,NA,TRBV9,TRBD2,TGTGCCAGCAGCGTATCTAGCGGGACCGGGGAGCTGTTTTTT,CASSVSSGTGELFF
TRBJ1-1,medium-sized,TRBV5-1,NA,TGCGCCAGCAGCTTGGAGATCGGGGGGCAGACTGAAGCTTTCTTT,CASSLEIGGQTEAFF
TRBJ2-1,NA,TRBV11-3,TRBD2,TGTGCCAGCAGCTTGGCGGGAGGGGCCTACAATGAGCAGTTCTTC,CASSLAGGAYNEQFF
TRBJ2-1,NA,TRBV11-1,TRBD2,TGTGCCAGCAGTCCCGGGGCTAGCGGGGGTGAGCAGTTCTTC,CASSPGASGGEQFF
TRBJ1-3,NA,TRBV10-3,NA,TGTGCCATCAGACAGAGCTCTGGAAACACCATATATTTT,CAIRQSSGNTIYF
TRBJ1-3,NA,TRBV9,TRBD1,TGTGCCAGCAGCGTAGTCGATTTGAAGACAGGGGCACTTAGCTCTGGAAACACCATATATTTT,CASSVVDLKTGALSSGNTIYF
TRBJ2-2,once,TRBV9,NA,TGTGCCAGCAGCAAATCCAGGGGTGGGGAGCTGTTTTTT,CASSKSRGGELFF
TRBJ2-1,NA,TRBV5-1,NA,TGCGCCAGCAGCTTGGTTCTAGAGGCACATGAGCAGTTCTTC,CASSLVLEAHEQFF
TRBJ2-1,NA,TRBV9,TRBD2,TGTGCCAGCAGCCCAACCGGGACTAGCGACTACAATGAGCAGTTCTTC,CASSPTGTSDYNEQFF
TRBJ2-2,once,TRBV4-1,TRBD1,TGCGCCAGCAGCCCGGGACAGGGAGCAACCTGGGAGCTGTTTTTT,CASSPGQGATWELFF
TRBJ1-2,NA,TRBV5-4,NA,TGTGCCAGCAGCCGGGACACCAATGGCTACACCTTC,CASSRDTNGYTF
TRBJ1-1,NA,TRBV5-1,NA,TGCGCCAGCAGCTTGGGCCCGGGGGGGAACACTGAAGCTTTCTTT,CASSLGPGGNTEAFF
TRBJ1-4,NA,TRBV7-2,TRBD1,TGTGCCAGCAGCTACACAGGGGGCCCAAAACTGTTTTTT,CASSYTGGPKLFF
TRBJ1-4,NA,TRBV18,NA,TGTGCCAGCTCAGCAACAGAAAATGAAAAACTGTTTTTT,CASSATENEKLFF
TRBJ2-5,once,TRBV2,TRBD2,TGTGCCAGCAGTTTACTAGCGGGAGTCGGCGAGACCCAGTACTTC,CASSLLAGVGETQYF
TRBJ1-3,NA,TRBV10-3,NA,TGTGCCATCAGTGCTGGTTTGGGGGGGGCACTCTCTGGAAACACCATATATTTT,CAISAGLGGALSGNTIYF
TRBJ1-5,NA,TRBV6-1,NA,TGTGCCAGCAGTGAAAGGGGGAGGCCCCAGCATTTT,CASSERGRPQHF
TRBJ2-5,NA,TRBV13,NA,TGTGCCAGCAGCTTAGGGGGCGGGCGGGGCCGGGAGACCCAGTACTTC,CASSLGGGRGRETQYF
TRBJ1-1,NA,TRBV6-1,NA,TGTGCCAGCACCGATGACAGCCGCGGGGCTGAAGCTTTCTTT,CASTDDSRGAEAFF
TRBJ2-5,NA,TRBV29-1,TRBD1,TGCAGCGTTGGGACAGGCCAAGAGACCCAGTACTTC,CSVGTGQETQYF
TRBJ1-2,NA,TRBV27,TRBD1,TGTGCCAGCCGGACTTCAGGGGGCCCCGCCTCGAGCTACACCTTC,CASRTSGGPASSYTF
TRBJ2-7,NA,TRBV7-9,NA,TGTGCCAGCAGCTTTGCGGCTTATCTGCAGCCTTCCTACGAGCAGTACTTC,CASSFAAYLQPSYEQYF
TRBJ1-5,NA,TRBV5-1,TRBD1,TGCGCCAGCAGCTTTACAGGGGGTAATCAGCCCCAGCATTTT,CASSFTGGNQPQHF
TRBJ1-2,NA,TRBV9,TRBD1,TGTGCCAGCAGCGACGACAGGGGGGCTGGTGGCTACACCTTC,CASSDDRGAGGYTF
TRBJ2-7,NA,TRBV2,NA,TGTGCCAGCAGTGAGATGGGAGCGGGCGAGCAGTACTTC,CASSEMGAGEQYF
TRBJ2-1,NA,TRBV28,TRBD1,TGTGCCAGCATCAATAGAAGACAGGGGGCCAACTACAATGAGCAGTTCTTC,CASINRRQGANYNEQFF
TRBJ2-4,NA,TRBV19,TRBD2,TGTGCCAGCACCCTAGCGGGGGGTGTGGGCAAAAACATTCAGTACTTC,CASTLAGGVGKNIQYF
TRBJ1-3,NA,TRBV7-8,NA,TGTGCCAGCAGCTTAGCGGGGGGACGGTTGTCTGGAAACACCATATATTTT,CASSLAGGRLSGNTIYF
TRBJ2-2,once,TRBV5-1,TRBD2,TGCGCCAGCAGCTTGGTGACTAGCGCGGCCGGGGAGCTGTTTTTT,CASSLVTSAAGELFF
TRBJ1-5,NA,TRBV28,NA,TGTGCCAGCAGTTTATCTGGGGCGGGCAATCAGCCCCAGCATTTT,CASSLSGAGNQPQHF
TRBJ1-5,once,TRBV23-1,NA,TGCGCCAGCAGTCAATCCCTCAGGGCGAGCAATCAGCCCCAGCATTTT,CASSQSLRASNQPQHF
TRBJ2-5,NA,TRBV10-3,TRBD2,TGTGCCATCAGTGAAAGAGGACTAGCGGGAAAGGCAGAGACCCAGTACTTC,CAISERGLAGKAETQYF
TRBJ1-2,few,TRBV4-2,NA,TGTGCCAGCAGCCAGGCCCCGACAGGCAACTATGGCTACACCTTC,CASSQAPTGNYGYTF
TRBJ2-5,NA,TRBV15,TRBD2,TGTGCCACCAGCAGCGGAAATAGCGGGAAAGAGGCCCAGTACTTC,CATSSGNSGKEAQYF
TRBJ2-7,NA,TRBV11-2,TRBD2,TGTGCCAGCAGCTTCCAGGGGGGACTAGCGGGAGTCGAGCAGTACTTC,CASSFQGGLAGVEQYF
TRBJ1-1,NA,TRBV5-4,NA,TGTGCCAGCAGCTACAGACTGAACACTGAAGCTTTCTTT,CASSYRLNTEAFF
TRBJ1-2,NA,TRBV18,NA,TGTGCCAGCTCACCGGAAACAGAACTTAACTATGGCTACACCTTC,CASSPETELNYGYTF
TRBJ2-5,NA,TRBV6-1,TRBD1,TGTGCCAGCAGTGAAGAGGCCAGGGGGATCGGGGAGACCCAGTACTTC,CASSEEARGIGETQYF
TRBJ2-5,few,TRBV7-9,NA,TGTGCCAGCAGCCAAGAGGAAGAGACCCAGTACTTC,CASSQEEETQYF
TRBJ1-1,NA,TRBV7-2,NA,TGTGCCAGCAGCTTAGGTGGCAAGGGGTCAGGCACTGAAGCTTTCTTT,CASSLGGKGSGTEAFF
TRBJ1-2,NA,TRBV6-5,NA,TGTGCCAGCAGTGAGTTGGCCGGGGATGGCTACACCTTC,CASSELAGDGYTF
TRBJ2-1,NA,TRBV19,TRBD2,TGTGCCAGTTACAACGGCGGGGGGCCTTACAATGAGCAGTTCTTC,CASYNGGGPYNEQFF